Below, 26 T cell receptor beta chains from the same sample are listed, as sequenced in a study of T cells after yellow fever vaccination. Each CDR3 protein gets one entry after TCRdb re-called the 5' RACE reads with MiXCR. This table has about 550,000 distinct CDR3 sequences, over 15% appearing once. Sequenced material: PBMCs, taken 15 days after the yellow fever booster vaccination. These receptor sequences come from a man younger than 40 who received the YFV17D yellow fever vaccine.

The chain has TRBV5-1 and TRBJ2-3; 11 bases map to TRBD1. V trimming: 0 bases; J trimming: 5 bases; junction bases outside the gene matches: 5. CDR1 and CDR2 (germline): SGHRS, YFSETQ. This CDR3 is built from 16 residues. CDR3 loop: CASSLEGQGARDTQYF. CDR3 DNA sequence: TGCGCCAGCAGCTTGGAAGGACAGGGGGCGAGAGATACGCAGTATTTT.

V gene TRBV28 combines with J gene TRBJ2-3, with TRBD2 identical over 12 bases. V lost 2 bases and J lost 4; bases outside the gene matches: 10. CDR3 size: 18 residues. The germline gives CDR1 MDHEN, CDR2 SYDVKM. DNA of the CDR3: TGTGCCAGCAGTTTAATCGAGCGACTAGCGGGAGTGGCAGATACGCAGTATTTT. It translates to CASSLIERLAGVADTQYF.

The DNA for the CDR3 is TGCGCCAGCAGCTCTGACCCAGGGGCGATGAGCACTGAAGCTTTCTTT. Protein sequence: CASSSDPGAMSTEAFF. The chain couples TRBV5-1 to TRBJ1-1; D is possibly TRBD1 (6 bases). Germline CDR1 is SGHRS and CDR2 is YFSETQ. The CDR3 totals 16 residues. V lost 3 bases and J lost 4, with 19 bases in between.

This clonotype was detected only a few times. The chain combines TRBV11-2 with TRBJ2-7; 8 positions match TRBD2. Germline CDR1 SGHAT, CDR2 FQNNGV. The CDR3 has 18 residues. The trim removed 0 bases at V and 0 bases at J, leaving 10 bases unmatched. The DNA for the CDR3 is TGTGCCAGCAGCTTAGATGGCGGGAGGTGGGATTTCTCCTACGAGCAGTACTTC. Encoded protein: CASSLDGGRWDFSYEQYF.

There are a few counts of this clonotype. The gene calls are TRBV18 and TRBJ2-3; TRBD2 agrees at 11 bases. The CDR3 loop spans 16 amino acids. Germline loops: CDR1 KGHSH, CDR2 LQKENI. The trim removed 8 bases at V and 3 bases at J, leaving 10 bases unmatched. The CDR3 nucleotides are TGTGCCAGCCGAACCACTAGCGGGAGCAGAACAGATACGCAGTATTTT. Protein: CASRTTSGSRTDTQYF. The full variable domain, rest sourced from reference TRBV18 and TRBJ2-3, is NAGVMQNPRHLVRRRGQEARLRCSPMKGHSHVYWYRQLPEEGLKFMVYLQKENIIDESGMPKERFSAEFPKEGPSILRIQQVVRGDSAAYFCASRTTSGSRTDTQYFGPGTRLTVL.

The V and J genes are TRBV6-2 or TRBV6-3 and TRBJ2-2, with D unresolved. This CDR3 contains 11 residues. Per germline, CDR1 MNHEY and CDR2 SVGEGT. Trimming removed 2 bases from V and 7 bases from J, with 2 bases in between. The DNA for the CDR3 is TGTGCCAGCAGTTACGTCGGGGAGCTGTTTTTT. It encodes CASSYVGELFF.

The chain joins TRBV7-3 to TRBJ1-1; a weak D match, TRBD1 (6 bases). Per germline, CDR1 SGHTA and CDR2 FQGTGA. This CDR3 is 15 amino acids long. V was pared by 5 bases and J by 5 bases, with 18 bases between. The CDR3 reads CASSPGGALQTEAFF. The DNA for the CDR3 is TGTGCCAGCAGCCCCGGGGGCGCTTTGCAAACTGAAGCTTTCTTT.

This clonotype was detected only a few times. The chain couples TRBV5-1 to TRBJ2-1, with D maybe TRBD2 (6 bases). V was trimmed by 4 bases and J by 10 bases, leaving 18 bases between them. CDR1 and CDR2 (germline): SGHRS, YFSETQ. The CDR3 is 14 residues long. This chain's CDR3 is CASSGGTPRGEQFF. The CDR3 nucleotides are TGCGCCAGCAGCGGCGGGACCCCACGGGGGGAGCAGTTCTTC.

This clonotype was detected only a few times. The chain uses TRBV20-1 and TRBJ2-7, with D possibly being TRBD1 (6 bases). Germline CDR1 and CDR2: DFQATT and SNEGSKA (reference sequence). This CDR3 is 12 amino acids long. CDR3 coding DNA: TGCAGGACGGACAGAGGGCCCTACGAGCAGTACTTC. Protein sequence: CRTDRGPYEQYF.

The chain links TRBV7-9 to TRBJ2-3, with 7 bases lining up with TRBD2. J lost 1 base, V lost 5 bases, and 6 bases had no gene match. The germline V gene has CDR1 SEHNR and CDR2 FQNEAQ (reference sequence). The CDR3 runs to 15 residues. The CDR3 loop is CASSTRGGGTDTQYF. CDR3 DNA sequence: TGTGCCAGCAGCACGCGGGGAGGGGGCACAGATACGCAGTATTTT.

The V gene is TRBV18, the J gene TRBJ1-1; TRBD1 agrees at 8 bases. This CDR3 region has 14 residues. Germline CDR1 and CDR2: KGHSH and LQKENI. After removal of 5 bases from V and 4 bases from J, the junction contained 6 bases not matched to a gene. DNA of the CDR3: TGTGCCAGCTCAGGACAGGGAGGGGGCACTGAAGCTTTCTTT. This encodes CASSGQGGGTEAFF.

This clonotype turned up a few times. The rearrangement uses TRBV29-1 and TRBJ1-2; D is ambiguous. The CDR3 sequence is 12 residues long. V gave up 7 bases and J gave up 4 bases, with 13 bases separating them. Germline V gene data show CDR1 as SQVTM and CDR2 as ANQGSEA. The DNA of the CDR3 is TGCAGCGCCGACAAAGGTGCCTATGGCTACACCTTC. Translating gives CSADKGAYGYTF.

This clonotype was picked up one time. This sequence joins TRBV10-3 and TRBJ2-7; no clear D gene. The CDR3 extends over 17 amino acids. From germline, CDR1 is ENHRY and CDR2 SYGVKD. Trimming left V 2 bases short and J 6 bases short, with 23 bases between. The CDR3 is CAISEPGNPGDPGEQYF. The CDR3 DNA reads as TGTGCCATCAGTGAGCCTGGGAATCCTGGGGATCCGGGCGAGCAGTACTTC.

The genes are TRBV5-1 and TRBJ2-3, with TRBD2 identical over 7 bases. With V trimmed by 0 bases and J by 5 bases, 3 bases remained unmatched. There are 14 residues in the CDR3. Germline-derived CDR1 and CDR2 are SGHRS and YFSETQ. The CDR3 spells CASSLAPGGDTQYF. Here the CDR3 DNA reads TGCGCCAGCAGCTTGGCACCGGGGGGAGATACGCAGTATTTT.

The chain links TRBV5-1 to TRBJ2-7; D is possibly TRBD1 or TRBD2 (5 bases each). From germline, CDR1 is SGHRS and CDR2 YFSETQ. Trimming stripped 4 bases from V and 3 bases from J, with 17 bases between. This CDR3 spans 15 amino acids. For the CDR3, the DNA is TGCGCCAGCAGCCACCCCCGCATGGGGGTCTACGAGCAGTACTTC. It is translated as CASSHPRMGVYEQYF.

CDR3 DNA sequence: TGTGCCAGCAGCAAAGTGGTAGGCTACGAGCAGTACTTC. Protein product: CASSKVVGYEQYF. The chain employs TRBV3-1 and TRBJ2-7; D is undetermined. Trimming left V 5 bases short and J 3 bases short, with 11 bases between. Per germline, CDR1 LGHDT and CDR2 YNNKEL (reference sequence). This CDR3 is built from 13 residues.

CDR3 in DNA: TGTGCCTGGGTGGCAGGGTCAGATACGCAGTATTTT. Translated, it gives CAWVAGSDTQYF. The rearrangement joins TRBV30 to TRBJ2-3; possible D gene TRBD1, 5 bases. The CDR3 is made up of 12 amino acids. Trimming cost V 5 bases and J 4 bases, with 10 bases left between them. Germline CDR1 and CDR2: GTSNPN and SVGIG (reference sequence). The full variable domain, with the rest looked up from reference TRBV30 and TRBJ2-3, is SQTIHQWPATLVQPVGSPLSLECTVEGTSNPNLYWYRQAAGRGLQLLFYSVGIGQISSEVPQNLSASRPQDRQFILSSKKLLLSDSGFYLCAWVAGSDTQYFGPGTRLTVL.

This sequence joins TRBV20-1 and TRBJ2-7; 9 nucleotides match TRBD1. J gave up 6 bases and V 6 bases, and 15 bases lay outside the gene matches. This CDR3 is built from 15 residues. CDR1 and CDR2 from the germline V gene are DFQATT and SNEGSKA (reference sequence). The CDR3 nucleotides read TGCAGTGCAGAACACTGGGACAGGGAAATCGCCGAGCAGTACTTC. It specifies CSAEHWDREIAEQYF.

This clonotype was seen more than once but under ten times. The V and J genes are TRBV24-1 and TRBJ1-1; D perhaps matches TRBD1 (5 bases). This CDR3 is 14 amino acids long. Trimming stripped 7 bases from V and 3 bases from J, with 14 bases between. Germline V gene lookup returns CDR1 KGHDR and CDR2 SFDVKD. CDR3 DNA: TGTGCCACCAGGGGAGGCAGGGAGGACACTGAAGCTTTCTTT. Translating it yields CATRGGREDTEAFF.

This clonotype was counted only a few times. The V call is TRBV15, the J call TRBJ1-2; tentative D call: TRBD1 (6 bases). The CDR3 is 14 residues long. Between the trimmed V and J ends, which lost 2 bases and 6 bases, there was a span of 13 bases. The germline gives CDR1 LNHNV, CDR2 YYDKDF (reference sequence). Written as DNA, the CDR3 is TGTGCCACCAGCAGAAACAGGGAGGCTAATGGCTACACCTTC. Residues: CATSRNREANGYTF.

The chain has TRBV6-2 or TRBV6-3 and TRBJ2-1; 10 nucleotides line up with TRBD2. With 0 bases clipped from V and 4 bases from J, the junction kept 12 bases outside the gene matches. The CDR3 loop spans 19 amino acids. Germline-derived CDR1 and CDR2 are MNHEY and SVGEGT. Here the CDR3 reads CASSYSGASGRISYNEQFF. In nucleotides, the CDR3 is TGTGCCAGCAGTTACTCTGGGGCTAGCGGGAGAATCTCTTACAATGAGCAGTTCTTC.

The genes are TRBV20-1 and TRBJ2-7; possible D gene TRBD2, 6 bases. Per the germline V gene, CDR1 is DFQATT and CDR2 is SNEGSKA (reference sequence). The length of the CDR3 is 14 residues. V lost 3 bases and J lost 2, with 14 bases in between. CDR3 nucleotides: TGCAGTGCTAGTTTCCGGGAGAGAACCTACGAGCAGTACTTC. Amino acid sequence: CSASFRERTYEQYF.

The chain links TRBV12-3 or TRBV12-4 to TRBJ1-2; tentative D call: TRBD1 (5 bases). CDR3 length: 13 residues. Trimming cost V 3 bases and J 6 bases, with 11 bases left between them. The CDR3 is CASSLGQFNGYTF. CDR3 nucleotides: TGTGCCAGCAGTTTGGGGCAGTTTAATGGCTACACCTTC.

The chain carries TRBV20-1 and TRBJ2-3, with a weak D call TRBD2 (6 bases). Per germline, CDR1 DFQATT and CDR2 SNEGSKA (reference sequence). CDR3 length equals 12 residues. Trimming pared 0 bases from V and 10 bases from J, leaving 11 bases between. CDR3 in amino acids: CSAREGGAPQYF. The CDR3 nucleotides are TGCAGTGCTAGAGAGGGGGGAGCCCCGCAGTATTTT.

Only a few counts were recorded for this clonotype. The rearrangement joins TRBV24-1 to TRBJ2-2, with TRBD2 identical over 8 bases. CDR3 length: 16 residues. CDR1 is KGHDR and CDR2 is SFDVKD in the germline V gene. The trim removed 8 bases at V and 4 bases at J, leaving 11 bases unmatched. In DNA form, the CDR3 reads TGTGCCACCAAGGCTGCGTCGGGAGGGGTCACCGGGGAGCTGTTTTTT. Translating gives CATKAASGGVTGELFF.

The chain joins TRBV12-3 or TRBV12-4 to TRBJ1-6; TRBD1 matches 7 bases. This CDR3 contains 14 residues. V lost 6 bases, J lost 10 bases, and 9 bases stayed unmatched. Here the CDR3 reads CASRWDSGSSPLHF. CDR3 sequence (DNA): TGTGCCAGCAGATGGGACAGCGGGAGCTCACCCCTCCACTTT.